A selection of T cell receptor beta chains follows, all from one sample in a study of blood T cell repertoires in COVID-19. Only in-frame clones appear in the TCRdb table, and some are missing; sequencing was by immunoSEQ multiplex PCR. The data contain some 200,000 clones, around four fifths of them singletons. Source material: PBMCs or T cells enriched from blood (not recorded which). These receptors were obtained from a man aged 40-55 years who had recovered from COVID-19. The CDR3 runs from the conserved cysteine through the conserved F or W. A D gene is named only where the DNA matches it firmly. Part of the rows lack a size; the others show once, few, many or a class for expanded clones.

D gene	CDR3 length	V gene	clone size	J gene	CDR3 DNA	CDR3 protein
.	15	TRBV4-2	.	TRBJ2-7	TGTGCCAGCAGCCAAGAACAGGACCTCCTCTACGAGCAGTACTTC	CASSQEQDLLYEQYF
.	13	TRBV12-5	.	TRBJ1-1	TGTGCTAGTGGTTCGACAGAGAACACTGAAGCTTTCTTT	CASGSTENTEAFF
.	14	TRBV6-5	few	TRBJ1-2	TGTGCCAGCTACCGCTCAGGGTATCACTATGGCTACACCTTC	CASYRSGYHYGYTF
TRBD2	14	TRBV6-5	.	TRBJ2-1	TGTGCCAGCAGTTTACTAGCGACCTACAATGAGCAGTTCTTC	CASSLLATYNEQFF
.	16	TRBV4-3	once	TRBJ1-4	TGCGCCAGCAGCCAAGACTGGTTAACAGCTAATGAAAAACTGTTTTTT	CASSQDWLTANEKLFF
.	12	TRBV28	.	TRBJ2-1	TGTGCCAGCAGTTTTTCGACGGGGTTGATAATCTTC	CASSFSTGLIIF
.	12	TRBV12-3/TRBV12-4	.	TRBJ2-3	TGTGCCAGCAGTGGCCGCACAGATACGCAGTATTTT	CASSGRTDTQYF
TRBD1	17	TRBV11-2	.	TRBJ1-4	TGTGCCAGCAGCCCCCTGGACGGTGGACAGGCGTATGAAAAACTGTTTTTT	CASSPLDGGQAYEKLFF
TRBD2	13	TRBV12-3/TRBV12-4	.	TRBJ2-1	TGTGCCAGCAGCCAGAATCTAGCGGGAGGGTATTTCTTC	CASSQNLAGGYFF
TRBD1	19	TRBV28	.	TRBJ2-6	TGTGCCAGCACCCGATTGGGGACAGGGGGCTTATCTGGGGCCAACGTCCTGACTTTC	CASTRLGTGGLSGANVLTF
.	13	TRBV5-1	.	TRBJ1-1	TGCGCCAGCAGCTTGGACAGTAACACTGAAGCTTTCTTT	CASSLDSNTEAFF
.	13	TRBV7-8	.	TRBJ1-5	TGTGCCAGCACTACAGAGTACAATCAGCCCCAGCATTTT	CASTTEYNQPQHF
.	13	TRBV9	few	TRBJ1-1	TGTGCCAGCAGCGTAGATTGGGAGACTGAAGCTTTCTTT	CASSVDWETEAFF
.	14	TRBV19	.	TRBJ1-5	TGTGCCACCGCAGACAGATATAGCAATCAGCCCCAGCATTTT	CATADRYSNQPQHF
.	14	TRBV27	few	TRBJ1-4	TGTGCCAGCAGTTTCCAGGGGCCTAATGAAAAACTGTTTTTT	CASSFQGPNEKLFF
.	16	TRBV5-5	.	TRBJ1-6	TGTGCCAGCAGCTCACAGGCGCCCTCCTATAATTCACCCCTCCACTTT	CASSSQAPSYNSPLHF
TRBD1	17	TRBV2	few	TRBJ1-5	TGTGCCAGCAGCAGAATATCGGGGACAGCTAGCAATCAGCCCCAGCATTTT	CASSRISGTASNQPQHF
TRBD1	14	TRBV27	.	TRBJ1-6	TGTGCCAGCACGCCGGGACAGGGTAATTCACCCCTCCACTTT	CASTPGQGNSPLHF
TRBD1	15	TRBV9	.	TRBJ1-4	TGTGCCAGCAGCGCGAGACAGGGCTTAAATGAAAAACTGTTTTTT	CASSARQGLNEKLFF
TRBD1	17	TRBV9	.	TRBJ1-4	TGTGCCAGCAGCGTAGCGGCAGGGGGCTATCCAAATGAAAAACTGTTTTTT	CASSVAAGGYPNEKLFF
TRBD2	13	TRBV14	.	TRBJ2-5	TGTGCCAGCAGCCTAGCGGGAGTGGAGACCCAGTACTTC	CASSLAGVETQYF
TRBD1	14	TRBV4-1	once	TRBJ1-1	TGCGCCTCCAGTCGGGGACAGGAATCCCTTGAAGCTTTCTTT	CASSRGQESLEAFF
.	14	TRBV10-3	.	TRBJ2-1	TGTGCCATCAGCGGGGAGGAGCACTACAATGAGCAGTTCTTC	CAISGEEHYNEQFF
TRBD1	13	TRBV19	.	TRBJ1-1	TGTGCCAGTAGATTAGACAGGGACACTGAAGCTTTCTTT	CASRLDRDTEAFF
.	15	TRBV4-3	.	TRBJ2-3	TGCGCCAGCAGCCAAGATAGAGGCGAGACAGATACGCAGTATTTT	CASSQDRGETDTQYF
.	12	TRBV29-1	.	TRBJ1-2	TGCAGCGTTGGGGGGGTGTCGGGAGGCTACACCTTC	CSVGGVSGGYTF
.	16	TRBV6-5	.	TRBJ1-1	TGTGCCAGCAGTTACTCGAAGCATTTGGGCTACACTGAAGCTTTCTTT	CASSYSKHLGYTEAFF
TRBD1	14	TRBV19	few	TRBJ1-2	TGTGCCAGTAGTATACAGGGGGCCAGCTATGGCTACACCTTC	CASSIQGASYGYTF
.	14	TRBV5-6	few	TRBJ1-1	TGTGCCAGCAGCTTGGGACTGAGTTACACTGAAGCTTTCTTT	CASSLGLSYTEAFF
TRBD2	12	TRBV19	.	TRBJ2-1	TGTAGTAGCGGGAGATCATACAATGAGCAGTTCTTC	CSSGRSYNEQFF
TRBD1	18	TRBV14	once	TRBJ1-5	TGTGCCAGCAGCCAAGATACAGCCGGGGACAGGCCGAATCAGCCCCAGCATTTT	CASSQDTAGDRPNQPQHF
TRBD1	15	TRBV4-2	.	TRBJ2-6	TGTGCCAGCAGCCCCCAGGGGGCTGGGGCCAACGTCCTGACTTTC	CASSPQGAGANVLTF
.	15	TRBV6-5	.	TRBJ2-1	TGTGCCAGCAGTTCCGAGTTAATCCCCTACAATGAGCAGTTCTTC	CASSSELIPYNEQFF
TRBD2	19	TRBV7-8	.	TRBJ2-1	TGTGCCAGCAGCTTAGGGGTCCCTAGCGGGCAAAGCTCCTACAATGAGCAGTTCTTC	CASSLGVPSGQSSYNEQFF
TRBD1	15	TRBV28	once	TRBJ1-6	TGTGCCAGCAGTTCCTCCGGGACAGGAACTTCACCCCTCCACTTT	CASSSSGTGTSPLHF
.	17	TRBV18	.	TRBJ2-6	TGTGCCAGCTCACCAAGGCAGGGTCGCTCTGGGGCCAACGTCCTGACTTTC	CASSPRQGRSGANVLTF
.	14	TRBV7-2	.	TRBJ2-1	TGTGCCAGCAGCTTAGACAGGGTAGGCAATGAGCAGTTCTTC	CASSLDRVGNEQFF
TRBD2	15	TRBV5-1	.	TRBJ2-3	TGCGCCAGCAGCCCCCCGACTAGCGGAGAAGATACGCAGTATTTT	CASSPPTSGEDTQYF
.	15	TRBV18	.	TRBJ2-7	TGTGCCAGCTCACCACCGGGTGGGAGCTCCTACGAGCAGTACTTC	CASSPPGGSSYEQYF
.	15	TRBV7-2	few	TRBJ1-1	TGTGCCAGCAGCTTGGACAGTTCCGGAGTCACTGAAGCTTTCTTT	CASSLDSSGVTEAFF
TRBD1	18	TRBV27	.	TRBJ1-6	TGTGCCAGCAGGCTATCGACAGGGGAGAACGCCTATAATTCACCCCTCCACTTT	CASRLSTGENAYNSPLHF
.	13	TRBV9	.	TRBJ1-2	TGTGCCAGCAGCCCGACTGATGGCTATGGCTACACCTTC	CASSPTDGYGYTF
.	12	TRBV6-2/TRBV6-3	.	TRBJ1-4	TGTGCCAGCAGCGACAGTTATGAAAAACTGTTTTTT	CASSDSYEKLFF
.	16	TRBV30	.	TRBJ1-1	TGTGCCTGGAGTACTTACTTAGGGGCCGCTAAAGGTGAAGCTTTCTTT	CAWSTYLGAAKGEAFF
TRBD1	16	TRBV29-1	.	TRBJ2-1	TGCAGCGTTGAAGGCCTGACAGGGTCCCGCCACAATGAGCAGTTCTTC	CSVEGLTGSRHNEQFF
.	14	TRBV5-4	once	TRBJ1-1	TGTGCCAGCAGCTTGCCCCAGGCAGACACTGAAGCTTTCTTT	CASSLPQADTEAFF
TRBD2	18	TRBV2	.	TRBJ2-3	TGTGCCAGCCAACGGGGACTAGCGGGAGTTGCTAGCACAGATACGCAGTATTTT	CASQRGLAGVASTDTQYF
TRBD1	16	TRBV19	.	TRBJ1-2	TGTGCCAGTAGTATGTGGGACAGAGTCGAAGTGGGTGGCTACACCTTC	CASSMWDRVEVGGYTF
.	15	TRBV2	.	TRBJ1-4	TGTGCCAGCACCCTGATGATGGCAGGGGATGAAAAACTGTTTTTT	CASTLMMAGDEKLFF
.	14	TRBV7-2	.	TRBJ1-2	TGTGCCAGCAGCTTAGTCAACAAAAACTATGGCTACACCTTC	CASSLVNKNYGYTF
TRBD2	16	TRBV13	once	TRBJ2-1	TGTGCCAGCAGCTTAGGGGTACTAGCGGCTTACAATGAGCAGTTCTTC	CASSLGVLAAYNEQFF
.	12	TRBV5-4	.	TRBJ1-3	TGTGCCGCCTCTAGCTCTGGAAACACCATATATTTT	CAASSSGNTIYF